The T cell receptor beta chain described here comes from a study of OX40 agonist ivuxolimab in advanced cancers. Study-level findings and limits: No determination was made of the antigen specificity of the expanded peripheral T cells.

As regards this clone: No antigen is known for it.

Using immunoSEQ multiplex PCR, the repertoire was profiled, and TCRdb retains in-frame clones only, with some absent. The data show 85,000 to 100,000 clones, under 85% seen once. The investigators sampled blood at baseline, at cycle 4 day 1, and at cycle 7 day 1. This TCR was recovered from an adult with an advanced solid tumor such as melanoma, head and neck, liver or kidney cancer. Sequencing was performed on CD4+ or CD8+ T cells sorted from blood, taken in a trial of the OX40 agonist ivuxolimab.

CDR3 loop: CASIISGGLAEAFF. CDR3 DNA sequence: TGTGCCAGCATCATTTCAGGGGGCCTGGCTGAAGCTTTCTTT. The chain uses TRBV28 and TRBJ1-1; the match to TRBD1 covers 8 bases. V gave up 7 bases and J gave up 6 bases; unmatched junction bases: 10. CDR3 length: 14 residues. The germline V gene has CDR1 MDHEN and CDR2 SYDVKM.